This T cell receptor beta chain was found in a study of T-cell memory formation after mild COVID-19. TCRdb reanalysed the 5' RACE reads using MiXCR and keeps one entry per CDR3 protein. The sample includes some 130,000 distinct CDR3 sequences, less than 6.5% of them seen just once. V dropped 3 bases and J dropped 6 bases, with 18 bases sitting between them. The CDR3 sequence is 16 residues long. CDR1 is SGHTA and CDR2 is FQGNSA in the germline V gene. This clonotype has only a few counts. Its antigen is undetermined. Study results and limitations: That cross-reactive memory joined was suggested by some responding clones appearing in pre-infection memory.

The receptor was derived from an adult woman who had mild COVID-19 (a few samples of this study predate the infection). Cell type and time point are not known. The sequencing sample was made of PBMCs or a T cell subset sorted from them (not recorded which). The gene calls are TRBV7-2 and TRBJ2-1; TRBD2 might be the D (7 bases). CDR3 residues: CASSFRGGGPGNEQFF. Written as DNA, the CDR3 is TGTGCCAGCAGCTTCCGAGGCGGGGGCCCGGGCAATGAGCAGTTCTTC. Combining the CDR3 with reference TRBV7-2 and TRBJ2-1 gives the whole variable domain GAGVSQSPSNKVTEKGKDVELRCDPISGHTALYWYRQSLGQGLEFLIYFQGNSAPDKSGLPSDRFSAERTGGSVSTLTIQRTQQEDSAVYLCASSFRGGGPGNEQFFGPGTRLTVL.